This passage covers 32 T cell receptor beta chains from one sample sequenced in a study of glioma-infiltrating T cells. The iRepertoire nested amplicon-rescue multiplex PCR amplified TCR alpha and beta CDR3s from RNA. TCRdb reprocessed the multiplex PCR reads with MiXCR, giving one entry per CDR3 protein. The sample includes roughly 350,000 distinct CDR3 sequences, approximately 42% of them seen just once. Sequencing was done on a sample of glioma tissue, nonneoplastic brain tissue, or PBMCs (not recorded which). These TCRs come from a human donor with low-grade glioma or glioblastoma, undergoing nonglioma brain surgery, or in good health (not recorded which).

The rearrangement links TRBV19 to TRBJ1-1; D perhaps matches TRBD1 (6 bases). V lost 7 bases, J lost 4 bases, and 16 bases lay in between. The germline V gene has CDR1 LNHDA and CDR2 SQIVND (reference sequence). CDR3 length: 14 residues. DNA of the CDR3: TGTGCCAGTATCTATGGACAGAGGGGCACTGAAGCTTTCTTT. Its protein is CASIYGQRGTEAFF.

This clonotype was counted only a few times. With a much larger clone just one base away, this may be a read error. The conserved phenylalanine or tryptophan is not found at the CDR3 terminus, so this likely reflects a read error. The chain employs TRBV27 and TRBJ1-1, with D perhaps matching TRBD1 (6 bases). The CDR3 is made up of 11 amino acids. Germline CDR1 is MNHEY and CDR2 is SMNVEV (reference sequence). Trimming shortened V by 8 bases and J by 11 bases, and 15 bases separated the two germline ends. CDR3 bases: TGTGCCAGCTATAAGGCAGGGGTCGCTTTCCTT. Amino acid sequence: CASYKAGVAFL.

About this clonotype itself: A clone one base away is much larger, so this may be a read error. The chain couples TRBV20-1 to TRBJ2-1; D is perhaps TRBD1 (5 bases). This CDR3 region has 11 residues. The germline V gene encodes CDR1 DFQATT and CDR2 SNEGSKA (reference sequence). CDR3 residues: CSARDRAGWVF. The CDR3 DNA is TGCAGTGCTAGAGATCGGGCAGGGTGGGTCTTC.

This clonotype has at least ten counts. The chain has TRBV6-6 and TRBJ2-7; D is undetermined. CDR1 and CDR2 from the germline V gene are MNHNY and SVGAGI (reference sequence). Trimming pared 7 bases from V and 0 bases from J, leaving 13 bases between. The CDR3 is 14 amino acids. The CDR3 region has the DNA TGTGCCAGCACCCCCCGGGTGAGCTCCTACGAGCAGTACTTC. Protein sequence: CASTPRVSSYEQYF.

Concerning this clonotype: Since a much larger clone is just one base distant, this may be a read error. V and J are TRBV28 and TRBJ2-7, with 8 bases aligning to TRBD1. Losses at the gene ends were 8 bases for V and 2 bases for J; bases not matched to a gene: 8. The CDR3 extends over 14 amino acids. Germline V gives CDR1 MDHEN, CDR2 SYDVKM. This CDR3 is CASGPGQGAYEQYF. CDR3 nucleotides: TGTGCCAGCGGCCCCGGACAGGGCGCCTACGAGCAGTACTTC.

There are many counts of this clonotype. V is TRBV28 and J is TRBJ2-3; no reliable D call. Deletions cut 3 bases from V and 2 bases from J, with 18 bases between. Germline V gives CDR1 MDHEN, CDR2 SYDVKM. The CDR3 loop spans 17 amino acids. CDR3 DNA sequence: TGTGCCAGCAGTTTCCCTTTCACTAAACTCTACACAGATACGCAGTATTTT. Translating it yields CASSFPFTKLYTDTQYF. Using reference TRBV28 and TRBJ2-3 for the parts outside the CDR3, the full variable domain is DVKVTQSSRYLVKRTGEKVFLECVQDMDHENMFWYRQDPGLGLRLIYFSYDVKMKEKGDIPEGYSVSREKKERFSLILESASTNQTSMYLCASSFPFTKLYTDTQYFGPGTRLTVL.

The rearrangement joins TRBV28 to TRBJ1-6, with no clear D. The CDR3 contains 13 residues. V gave up 1 base and J gave up 6 bases, with 4 bases separating them. Germline V gene data show CDR1 as MDHEN and CDR2 as SYDVKM. The CDR3 DNA reads TGTGCCAGCAGTTTATTCCCTAATTCACCCCTCCACTTT. Translated, it gives CASSLFPNSPLHF. The whole variable domain, filled in from reference TRBV28 and TRBJ1-6, reads DVKVTQSSRYLVKRTGEKVFLECVQDMDHENMFWYRQDPGLGLRLIYFSYDVKMKEKGDIPEGYSVSREKKERFSLILESASTNQTSMYLCASSLFPNSPLHFGNGTRLTVT.

This clonotype showed up many times. This chain links TRBV10-3 with TRBJ1-1; 8 nucleotides match TRBD1. This CDR3 contains 15 residues. V gave up 0 bases and J gave up 5 bases; unmatched junction bases: 5. Germline CDR1 ENHRY, CDR2 SYGVKD. The CDR3 sequence is CAISESGRGHTEAFF. Written as DNA, the CDR3 is TGTGCCATCAGTGAGTCTGGCAGGGGGCATACTGAAGCTTTCTTT.

This clonotype was seen ten or more times. V and J are TRBV20-1 and TRBJ1-1; D unclear. The CDR3 is made up of 13 amino acids. Trimming removed 3 bases from V and 3 bases from J, with 11 bases in between. From germline, CDR1 is DFQATT and CDR2 SNEGSKA (reference sequence). CDR3 DNA sequence: TGCAGTGCTAGGACCGAGAGGGACACTGAAGCTTTCTTT. The encoded protein is CSARTERDTEAFF.

The rearrangement links TRBV4-2 to TRBJ1-6, with D perhaps TRBD1 (6 bases). The CDR3 contains 16 residues. Germline CDR1 LGHNA, CDR2 YNFKEQ. Trimming cost V 1 base and J 6 bases, with 13 bases left between them. Here the CDR3 DNA reads TGTGCCAGCAGCCAAGCAGGGGCCCCGGTTAATTCACCCCTCCACTTT. Translating gives CASSQAGAPVNSPLHF.

This clonotype was found a few times. The chain employs TRBV24-1 and TRBJ1-2, with 8 bases matching TRBD1. Germline-derived CDR1 and CDR2 are KGHDR and SFDVKD. The CDR3 extends over 15 amino acids. V gave up 3 bases and J gave up 6 bases; unmatched junction bases: 8. CDR3 in amino acids: CATSDPGQGEDGYTF. CDR3 nucleotides: TGTGCCACCAGTGATCCTGGACAGGGTGAGGATGGCTACACCTTC.

This clonotype was seen at least ten times. This sequence joins TRBV20-1 and TRBJ2-7; D is unclear. The CDR3 contains 15 residues. The V and J ends lost 6 bases and 4 bases respectively, with 22 bases between them. CDR1 is DFQATT and CDR2 is SNEGSKA in the germline V gene (reference sequence). CDR3 nucleotide sequence: TGCAGTGCCCCCTGGCTGGATGCTTGGAGTTACGAGCAGTACTTC. Translated, it gives CSAPWLDAWSYEQYF.

This clonotype was seen a handful of times. The V call is TRBV6-1, the J call TRBJ1-1; 7 bases are shared with TRBD1. Germline V CDR1 and CDR2: MNHNS, SASEGT. The J segment lost 0 bases and the V segment lost 6 bases, leaving 7 bases of the junction unmatched. The CDR3 is 15 residues long. The CDR3 protein is CASRVWTGLNTEAFF. The DNA of the CDR3 is TGTGCCAGCAGGGTATGGACAGGCCTGAACACTGAAGCTTTCTTT.

Details on this clonotype: Possible read error: a much larger clone is one base away. The V call is TRBV6-2 or TRBV6-3, the J call TRBJ1-3; the D is unclear. The V gene's germline CDR1 is MNHEY and CDR2 SVGEGT. CDR3 size: 14 residues. V dropped 5 bases and J dropped 2 bases, with 10 bases sitting between them. Written as DNA, the CDR3 is TGTGCCAGCAGTGGCGGGGAGACTGGAAACACCATATATTTT. This codes for CASSGGETGNTIYF.

This clonotype showed up just a few times. The chain joins TRBV6-5 to TRBJ1-3; D call uncertain. The V end was cut by 0 bases, the J end by 0 bases, with 3 bases between. Germline CDR1 is MNHEY and CDR2 is SVGAGI. The CDR3 has 14 residues. CDR3 sequence reads: CASSYSVSGNTIYF. CDR3 nucleotides: TGTGCCAGCAGTTACTCGGTCTCTGGAAACACCATATATTTT.

The chain uses TRBV6-1 and TRBJ2-1; perhaps TRBD2 as D (5 bases). The CDR3 covers 15 residues. The germline V gene encodes CDR1 MNHNS and CDR2 SASEGT. Trimming cost V 5 bases and J 7 bases, with 18 bases left between them. The CDR3 bases are TGTGCCAGCAGTTTCCTCCGGGGAGTTGGGAATGAGCAGTTCTTC. Amino acid sequence: CASSFLRGVGNEQFF.

The sample holds one count of this clonotype. The chain has TRBV9 and TRBJ2-1; D uncertain. The V gene lost 0 bases and the J gene lost 3 bases, with 13 bases spanning the gap. The CDR3 extends over 16 amino acids. The germline gives CDR1 SGDLS, CDR2 YYNGEE. CDR3 region: CASSVGADHYYNEQFF. CDR3 sequence (DNA): TGTGCCAGCAGCGTAGGAGCAGACCACTACTACAATGAGCAGTTCTTC.

The genes are TRBV27 and TRBJ1-5; 7 positions match TRBD1. Germline assignment: CDR1 MNHEY and CDR2 SMNVEV (reference sequence). The CDR3 consists of 15 residues. V was clipped by 5 bases and J by 1 base; unmatched bases: 5. The CDR3 sequence: CASSEQGLSNQPQHF. DNA of the CDR3: TGTGCCAGCAGTGAACAGGGGTTGAGCAATCAGCCCCAGCATTTT.

This chain joins TRBV29-1 and TRBJ1-6; 9 bases match TRBD1. Germline CDR1 and CDR2: SQVTM and ANQGSEA. The CDR3 is 13 residues long. With V trimmed by 6 bases and J by 7 bases, 4 bases remained unmatched. The CDR3 nucleotides read TGCAGCGTGGGGACAGGGAACAATTCACCCCTCCACTTT. Its translation: CSVGTGNNSPLHF.

In its sample, this clonotype was seen many times. The chain joins TRBV6-1 to TRBJ1-1; no definite D call. V was clipped by 7 bases and J by 5 bases, with 20 bases between them. The CDR3 totals 15 residues. Germline V gene lookup returns CDR1 MNHNS and CDR2 SASEGT. The chain's CDR3 is CASTGGVWTKTEAFF. The DNA for the CDR3 is TGTGCCAGCACCGGTGGGGTTTGGACCAAAACTGAAGCTTTCTTT.

The chain combines TRBV11-2 with TRBJ2-7, with 7 nucleotides matching TRBD2. With 1 base clipped from V and 2 bases from J, the junction kept 2 bases outside the gene matches. This CDR3 region has 14 residues. Germline V CDR1 and CDR2: SGHAT, FQNNGV. The CDR3, as DNA: TGTGCCAGCAGCTTAGTTCTAGCGGCCTACGAGCAGTACTTC. The encoded protein is CASSLVLAAYEQYF.

This clonotype was counted only a few times. V is TRBV7-9 and J is TRBJ2-3; no clear D. Per germline, CDR1 SEHNR and CDR2 FQNEAQ (reference sequence). V lost 5 bases and J 0 bases, leaving 12 bases between the germline ends. The CDR3 runs to 15 residues. CDR3 DNA sequence: TGTGCCAGCAGCCCCTCATCCGGGAGCACAGATACGCAGTATTTT. It specifies CASSPSSGSTDTQYF.

V and J are TRBV28 and TRBJ1-1; 10 bases agree with TRBD1. Germline trimming cut 5 bases from V and 3 bases from J; bases unmatched to any gene: 6. The CDR3 has 15 residues. Germline CDR1 and CDR2: MDHEN and SYDVKM. CDR3 region: CASSQRTGGDTEAFF. Written as DNA, the CDR3 is TGTGCCAGCAGTCAACGGACAGGGGGGGACACTGAAGCTTTCTTT. The whole variable domain, remainder taken from reference TRBV28 and TRBJ1-1, is DVKVTQSSRYLVKRTGEKVFLECVQDMDHENMFWYRQDPGLGLRLIYFSYDVKMKEKGDIPEGYSVSREKKERFSLILESASTNQTSMYLCASSQRTGGDTEAFFGQGTRLTVV.

The chain recombines TRBV20-1 with TRBJ2-2; TRBD2 agrees at 11 bases. After removal of 5 bases from V and 3 bases from J, the junction contained 2 bases not matched to a gene. The CDR3 is 14 residues long. Germline V gives CDR1 DFQATT, CDR2 SNEGSKA (reference sequence). CDR3: CSASGLADTGELFF. In DNA form, the CDR3 reads TGCAGTGCTTCGGGACTAGCGGACACCGGGGAGCTGTTTTTT.

CDR3 in DNA: TGCGCCAGCAGCCAAGAAGGGCTAGCGAGTACGCAGTATTTT. As protein: CASSQEGLASTQYF. The chain recombines TRBV4-1 with TRBJ2-3; a weak D match, TRBD2 (6 bases). V lost 0 bases to trimming and J lost 8 bases, with 12 bases between them. Germline V gene data show CDR1 as MGHRA and CDR2 as YSYEKL. CDR3 length: 14 amino acids.

As to this clonotype: Mismatch with germline at one junction end may stem from a read error. The chain is built from TRBV7-2 and TRBJ2-3; no clear D. The germline V gene has CDR1 SGHTA and CDR2 FQGNSA. CDR3 length: 12 amino acids. The CDR3 region is CASSLSTDTRYF. CDR3 bases: TGTGCCAGCAGCCTTAGTACAGATACGCGGTATTTT. Filled out from reference TRBV7-2 and TRBJ2-3, the complete variable domain reads GAGVSQSPSNKVTEKGKDVELRCDPISGHTALYWYRQSLGQGLEFLIYFQGNSAPDKSGLPSDRFSAERTGGSVSTLTIQRTQQEDSAVYLCASSLSTDTRYFGPGTRLTVL.

A remark on this clonotype: The DNA is omitted, as the CDR3 cannot be located on it reliably, and the CDR3 follows TCRdb's listing. This chain joins TRBV6-2 or TRBV6-3 and TRBJ1-2; TRBD1, the table's D call, lacks a check against the DNA. From its first to its last residue, the CDR3 has 13 amino acids. The germline V gene has CDR1 MNHEY and CDR2 SVGEGT. The CDR3 is CASTTGPRYGCTF.

To note about this clonotype: This may stem from a read error, because a much larger clone lies one nucleotide away. The J gene is TRBJ2-3, the V gene TRBV7-2; 8 nucleotides match TRBD2. Germline V CDR1 and CDR2: SGHTA, FQGNSA. The CDR3 has 15 amino acids. This CDR3 is CASSPQSGSTDTQCF. Written as DNA, the CDR3 is TGTGCCAGCAGCCCTCAAAGCGGGAGCACAGATACGCAGTGTTTT. Combining the CDR3 with reference TRBV7-2 and TRBJ2-3 gives the whole variable domain GAGVSQSPSNKVTEKGKDVELRCDPISGHTALYWYRQSLGQGLEFLIYFQGNSAPDKSGLPSDRFSAERTGGSVSTLTIQRTQQEDSAVYLCASSPQSGSTDTQCFGPGTRLTVL.

The chain joins TRBV7-2 to TRBJ2-5; D is perhaps TRBD2 (5 bases). The CDR3 runs 14 residues. V was clipped by 5 bases and J by 6 bases, with 16 bases between them. The germline V gene has CDR1 SGHTA and CDR2 FQGNSA. CDR3 protein: CASSDAGKQKTQYF. The CDR3 DNA follows: TGTGCCAGCAGCGACGCCGGGAAACAAAAGACCCAGTACTTC.

A note on this clonotype: Given a much more abundant clone one base away, this may be a read error. The chain carries TRBV28 and TRBJ1-1; weak D call: TRBD1 (6 bases). Between the trimmed V and J ends, which lost 9 bases and 3 bases, there was a span of 20 bases. The CDR3 has 15 amino acids. CDR1 is MDHEN and CDR2 is SYDVKM in the germline V gene. CDR3 DNA sequence: TGTGCCAGGAGACTGCGAGGGGGGGCCGACACTGAAGCTTTCTTT. It is translated as CARRLRGGADTEAFF.

In this sample, this clonotype turned up many times. This chain connects TRBV7-2 to TRBJ1-5, with D unclear. Germline CDR1 reads SGHTA; CDR2 reads FQGNSA. V was pared by 4 bases and J by 9 bases, with 10 bases between. This CDR3 has 12 amino acids. The CDR3 DNA reads TGTGCCAGCAGCTCCGGGGTGAGGCCCCAGCATTTT. As protein: CASSSGVRPQHF.

About this clonotype itself: The junction differs from germline at one of its ends, possibly a read error. The chain is built from TRBV5-1 and TRBJ2-7, with D hard to call. CDR1 and CDR2 from the germline V gene are SGHRS and YFSETQ. This CDR3 contains 15 residues. The CDR3 protein is CASRLGTTLIYEQYF. Here the CDR3 DNA reads TGCGCCAGCAGGTTGGGCACGACCTTGATCTACGAGCAGTACTTC.